Reported below is one T cell receptor (beta chain). There is no known antigen for this receptor. Per-nucleotide qualities are absent, and no much larger clonotype sits a single base away. This record comes from a study of regulatory T cells after allogeneic stem cell transplantation (dated by TCRdb to the late 2010s). A note on the overall study: Patients were stratified according to whether acute graft-versus-host disease had developed within 100 days after stem cell transplantation. CD4+CD25+CD127- regulatory T cells were obtained from patient PBMCs by means of fluorescence-activated cell sorting. Conventional CD4+ T cells defined as CD4+CD25+/-CD127+ were also sorted and TCR-sequenced for comparison in the study. Between patients who did and did not develop acute graft-versus-host disease, the study compared the regulatory T-cell TCR repertoire following allogeneic stem cell transplantation.

General study outcomes and caveats: Compared with patients who had graft-versus-host disease, patients without the disease had a regulatory T-cell TCR repertoire that was more focused and less diverse. Whether or not patients had graft-versus-host disease, conventional CD4+ T-cell repertoire diversity showed no significant difference. In non-GvHD patients, the top 10 regulatory T-cell clones took up a significantly larger share of the repertoire, which suggests that presumably allo-specific protective clones had expanded. The small patient sample size meant the findings required validation in a larger cohort. No regulatory T-cell clones were shared by all patients, and sorted cell numbers did not correlate significantly with the inverse Simpson index.

The intended sense of this specimen's time point label: 30 days after allogeneic hematopoietic stem cell transplantation. At 30 days after allogeneic hematopoietic stem cell transplantation, peripheral blood mononuclear cells were collected from the patients. This sample was sequenced with an Illumina MiSeq. After the RNA was reverse transcribed with the SMARTer RACE cDNA Amplification kit, the TCR beta CDR3 region was amplified. The RNeasy Mini Kit was used to extract RNA from the sorted cells. TCR beta amplicons were sequenced using Illumina paired-end sequencing. Per the authors' processing: MiXCR, VDJtools and the tcR R package were the tools used to analyze the TCR repertoire. The inverse Simpson index was used to quantify diversity, and clones were categorized as rare, small, medium or expanded according to repertoire proportion. The public reads were quality trimmed at Q25 with fastp and then assembled into clones with MiXCR by TCRdb, keeping productive beta chains. Entries are consolidated by CDR3 protein sequence, retaining the most common genes and DNA. V and J calls and clone size were set by TCRdb, not the authors. The table for this sample lists some 88 distinct CDR3 sequences.

The clonotype was recovered from a human patient who had an allogeneic stem cell transplant, so the T cells may come from the graft donor. This specimen was sorted CD4+ T cells from blood (whether regulatory or conventional is not recorded), taken 30 days after allogeneic stem cell transplant.

At the DNA level, the sequence is TGCAGTGTTGGCGGCAGGATGGAGACTGAAGCTTTCTTT. Its protein reads: CSVGGRMETEAFF. The chain is encoded by TRBV20-1 joined to TRBJ1-1, with an unclear D gene assignment. Cut back by 7 bases and 5 bases, the V and J ends lie 17 bases apart. CDR1 and CDR2 (DFQATT, SNEGSKA) derive from the germline V gene (reference sequence). The CDR3 starts with the cysteine, ends with the phenylalanine, and has 13 residues. The read is trimmed to its CDR3 DNA, 39 bases read in frame from base 1.